These 25 T cell receptor beta chains were all obtained from the same sample, sequenced in a study of T cell responses to AZD1222 COVID-19 vaccine. Clones were sequenced by immunoSEQ multiplex PCR, and TCRdb holds only the in-frame ones, with some missing. The table lists nearly 35,000 clones, 65% to 90% of them singletons. Sequencing used peripheral blood, obtained on day 0 of AZD1222 vaccination. The receptor set was obtained from an adult in good health.

The V and J genes are TRBV27 and TRBJ1-6, with 8 bases matching TRBD1. Germline loops: CDR1 MNHEY, CDR2 SMNVEV (reference sequence). There are 18 residues in the CDR3. V was pared by 7 bases and J by 0 bases, with 11 bases of the junction left unmatched. CDR3 amino acids: CASTPMGQDSSYNSPLHF. Here the CDR3 DNA reads TGTGCCAGCACACCTATGGGACAGGATAGCTCCTATAATTCACCCCTCCACTTT.

V gene TRBV5-4 combines with J gene TRBJ2-7, with D tentatively TRBD2 (6 bases). CDR1 is SGHNT, CDR2 YYREEE, per germline (reference sequence). Trimming shortened V by 3 bases and J by 3 bases, and 10 bases separated the two germline ends. This CDR3 region has 13 residues. CDR3 sequence: CASSSGLNYEQYF. CDR3 sequence (DNA): TGTGCCAGCAGCTCTGGACTAAACTACGAGCAGTACTTC.

The chain recombines TRBV5-1 with TRBJ1-6; D possibly corresponds to TRBD1 (5 bases). Trimming pared 7 bases from V and 7 bases from J, leaving 12 bases between. Looked up from germline, CDR1 is SGHRS and CDR2 is YFSETQ. The CDR3 covers 13 residues. The CDR3 sequence is CASRVGTNSPLHF. The CDR3 nucleotides read TGCGCCAGCCGGGTGGGGACGAATTCACCCCTCCACTTT. The full variable domain, completed using reference TRBV5-1 and TRBJ1-6, is KAGVTQTPRYLIKTRGQQVTLSCSPISGHRSVSWYQQTPGQGLQFLFEYFSETQRNKGNFPGRFSGRQFSNSRSEMNVSTLELGDSALYLCASRVGTNSPLHFGNGTRLTVT.

The table lists this clone with a count of one. The chain employs TRBV6-6 and TRBJ2-7, with 7 bases matching TRBD2. V gave up 3 bases and J gave up 5 bases; unmatched junction bases: 4. The CDR3 has 13 amino acids. The germline V gene encodes CDR1 MNHNY and CDR2 SVGAGI (reference sequence). The CDR3 nucleotides read TGTGCCAGCAGTTATCGGGAGGTGGACGAGCAGTACTTC. It encodes CASSYREVDEQYF.

Only a few counts were recorded for this clone. The chain uses TRBV14 and TRBJ2-5; 14 bases match TRBD2. With 4 bases clipped from V and 5 bases from J, the junction kept 3 bases outside the gene matches. Germline V gene lookup returns CDR1 SGHDN and CDR2 FVKESK. The CDR3 loop spans 15 amino acids. The CDR3 loop is CASSPTSGRAETQYF. In DNA, the CDR3 is TGTGCCAGCAGCCCGACTAGCGGGAGGGCCGAGACCCAGTACTTC.

V is TRBV5-5 and J is TRBJ1-2, with 9 bases aligning to TRBD1. CDR1 and CDR2 (germline): SGHKS, YYEKEE (reference sequence). With 0 bases clipped from V and 8 bases from J, the junction kept 8 bases outside the gene matches. There are 15 residues in the CDR3. The CDR3 DNA reads as TGTGCCAGCAGCTTGGGGTTACAGGGGGCAAAGGGCTACACCTTC. Its translation is CASSLGLQGAKGYTF.

This chain uses TRBV6-5 with TRBJ2-1, with 10 nucleotides matching TRBD1. The CDR3 is 15 residues long. The V segment lost 1 base and the J segment 7 bases; nucleotides outside the gene matches: 4. Germline V lookup: CDR1 MNHEY, CDR2 SVGAGI. Here the CDR3 reads CASSYFRTGGNEQFF. DNA of the CDR3: TGTGCCAGCAGTTACTTTCGGACAGGGGGAAATGAGCAGTTCTTC.

The chain joins TRBV4-3 to TRBJ1-1; D not resolved. The CDR3 is made up of 13 amino acids. Trimming took off 7 bases at V and 0 bases at J, with 9 bases between the two ends. Germline CDR1 LGHNA, CDR2 YSLEER. CDR3 loop: CASTSFMNTEAFF. CDR3 in DNA: TGCGCCAGCACATCGTTCATGAACACTGAAGCTTTCTTT.

This clone was seen once. The chain links TRBV19 to TRBJ1-4, with D tentatively TRBD1 (5 bases). V lost 7 bases and J 8 bases, leaving 17 bases between the germline ends. The CDR3 contains 14 residues. The germline gives CDR1 LNHDA, CDR2 SQIVND (reference sequence). The DNA for the CDR3 is TGTGCCAGTACCCCGGGACTGACGGGGGAAAAACTGTTTTTT. This encodes CASTPGLTGEKLFF.

In its sample, this clone was seen a few times. V is TRBV12-5 and J is TRBJ2-3; 12 nucleotides line up with TRBD1. Germline trimming cut 8 bases from V and 6 bases from J; bases unmatched to any gene: 6. The germline V gene has CDR1 LGHNT and CDR2 FRNRAP. CDR3 length: 14 amino acids. The CDR3 loop reads CASSAGTGGDTQYF. CDR3 nucleotide sequence: TGTGCTAGTTCTGCAGGGACAGGGGGCGATACGCAGTATTTT.

This rearrangement joins TRBV6-5 to TRBJ1-5; D possibly corresponds to TRBD1 (6 bases). V was trimmed by 10 bases and J by 3 bases, leaving 19 bases between them. CDR3 length: 15 amino acids. Germline lookup yields CDR1 MNHEY and CDR2 SVGAGI. CDR3 residues: CATSGGVGANQPQHF. CDR3 nucleotide sequence: TGTGCCACCTCGGGTGGGGTGGGGGCCAATCAGCCCCAGCATTTT.

The chain is built from TRBV14 and TRBJ1-1, with D perhaps TRBD1 (6 bases). The length of the CDR3 is 14 residues. The V gene lost 2 bases and the J gene lost 11 bases, with 18 bases spanning the gap. Germline loops: CDR1 SGHDN, CDR2 FVKESK. This chain's CDR3 is CASSQTGGRAGAFF. Written as DNA, the CDR3 is TGTGCCAGCAGCCAAACCGGGGGCAGGGCCGGGGCTTTCTTT. The complete variable domain, with remaining parts taken from reference TRBV14 and TRBJ1-1, reads EAGVTQFPSHSVIEKGQTVTLRCDPISGHDNLYWYRRVMGKEIKFLLHFVKESKQDESGMPNNRFLAERTGGTYSTLKVQPAELEDSGVYFCASSQTGGRAGAFFGQGTRLTVV.

The rearrangement uses TRBV28 and TRBJ1-2; D unresolved. V gave up 3 bases and J gave up 4 bases, with 9 bases separating them. Per germline, CDR1 MDHEN and CDR2 SYDVKM. CDR3 length: 13 amino acids. The CDR3 protein is CASSLEGPYGYTF. CDR3 nucleotides: TGTGCCAGCAGTTTGGAAGGGCCCTATGGCTACACCTTC.

This chain connects TRBV6-5 to TRBJ1-5; 8 bases align to TRBD1. The CDR3 contains 14 residues. CDR1 is MNHEY, CDR2 SVGAGI, per germline. The V and J ends lost 7 bases and 2 bases, in that order; junction bases with no gene match: 4. The DNA of the CDR3 is TGTGCCAGCAAACCGGGACAGGGCAATCAGCCCCAGCATTTT. Its translation is CASKPGQGNQPQHF.

V is TRBV9 and J is TRBJ2-2, with TRBD2 matching 10 bases. In germline, CDR1 is SGDLS, CDR2 YYNGEE. After removal of 0 bases from V and 4 bases from J, the junction contained 6 bases not matched to a gene. The CDR3 contains 17 residues. The CDR3 protein is CASSVVSGGARTGELFF. For the CDR3, the DNA is TGTGCCAGCAGCGTAGTAAGCGGGGGGGCCCGCACCGGGGAGCTGTTTTTT.

The chain links TRBV9 to TRBJ2-3; 7 nucleotides line up with TRBD2. This CDR3 is 16 amino acids long. Germline V gives CDR1 SGDLS, CDR2 YYNGEE. V shed 4 bases and J 0 bases; nucleotides not matched to a gene: 8. The chain's CDR3 is CASSPRAGDSTDTQYF. CDR3 nucleotide sequence: TGTGCCAGCAGCCCAAGGGCGGGGGACAGCACAGATACGCAGTATTTT.

In this sample, this clone turned up once. This chain connects TRBV5-1 to TRBJ2-1; 7 positions match TRBD1. CDR1 and CDR2 (germline): SGHRS, YFSETQ. V shed 0 bases and J 12 bases; nucleotides not matched to a gene: 12. The CDR3 runs to 15 residues. CDR3 loop: CASSLAGGVEGVQFF. Here the CDR3 DNA reads TGCGCCAGCAGCTTGGCAGGGGGTGTAGAAGGAGTGCAGTTCTTC.

The chain recombines TRBV2 with TRBJ2-2, with 14 positions matching TRBD2. V lost 8 bases, J lost 3 bases, and 8 bases stayed unmatched. The germline V gene has CDR1 SNHLY and CDR2 FYNNEI. This CDR3 has 17 amino acids. The CDR3, as DNA: TGTGCCAGCTCTGCGACTAGCGGGAGGGGGTACACCGGGGAGCTGTTTTTT. Protein product: CASSATSGRGYTGELFF.

The chain recombines TRBV11-3 with TRBJ2-2, with D hard to call. The ends were cut back, 6 bases at V and 7 bases at J, with 12 bases in the middle. This CDR3 region has 13 residues. Germline loops: CDR1 SGHNT, CDR2 YENEEA. The CDR3 protein is CASRSNTFGELFF. For the CDR3, the DNA is TGTGCCAGCAGGTCGAACACTTTCGGGGAGCTGTTTTTT. Together with reference TRBV11-3 and TRBJ2-2, the CDR3 gives the full variable domain: EAGVVQSPRYKIIEKKQPVAFWCNPISGHNTLYWYLQNLGQGPELLIRYENEEAVDDSQLPKDRFSAERLKGVDSTLKIQPAELGDSAVYLCASRSNTFGELFFGEGSRLTVL.

This chain links TRBV28 with TRBJ1-4; the D gene is possibly TRBD1 (6 bases). Trimming took 6 bases from V and 0 from J, leaving 8 bases between them. The CDR3 extends over 14 amino acids. Germline CDR1 reads MDHEN; CDR2 reads SYDVKM. The CDR3 loop reads CASSRTATNEKLFF. In DNA, the CDR3 is TGTGCCAGCAGCCGGACAGCAACTAATGAAAAACTGTTTTTT.

This clone was picked up one time. The chain links TRBV18 to TRBJ1-1, with D perhaps TRBD1 (6 bases). Germline lookup yields CDR1 KGHSH and CDR2 LQKENI. Trimming shortened V by 4 bases and J by 0 bases, and 21 bases separated the two germline ends. The CDR3 covers 18 residues. CDR3 DNA: TGTGCCAGCTCACTTAACCAAGGGGGACGCCGTATGAACACTGAAGCTTTCTTT. Residues: CASSLNQGGRRMNTEAFF.

This clone has only a few counts. The gene calls are TRBV6-5 and TRBJ2-7; D remains unclear. The ends were cut back, 8 bases at V and 3 bases at J, with 8 bases in the middle. Germline V gene data show CDR1 as MNHEY and CDR2 as SVGAGI. The CDR3 is 11 amino acids. The CDR3 protein is CASLSYYEQYF. CDR3 sequence (DNA): TGTGCCAGCCTCTCCTACTACGAGCAGTACTTC.

The V gene is TRBV4-1, the J gene TRBJ1-1; perhaps TRBD1 as D (5 bases). CDR3 length: 16 amino acids. The germline gives CDR1 MGHRA, CDR2 YSYEKL. With 0 bases removed from V and 1 base from J, the gap between germline ends came to 12 bases. The CDR3 here is CASSQDPTRENTEAFF. The CDR3 DNA sequence: TGCGCCAGCAGCCAAGACCCCACCAGGGAGAACACTGAAGCTTTCTTT.

The chain recombines TRBV3-1 (or the pseudogene TRBV3-2) with TRBJ1-1; 7 bases line up with TRBD1. Germline values: CDR1 LGHDT, CDR2 YNNKEL (reference sequence). The CDR3 runs 14 residues. J was trimmed by 1 base and V by 6 bases; bases with no gene match: 5. The CDR3 DNA is TGTGCCAGCAGGACAGGGATGCAGAACACTGAAGCTTTCTTT. Protein product: CASRTGMQNTEAFF.

The chain joins TRBV27 to TRBJ1-6; D is possibly TRBD1 (5 bases). CDR3 size: 18 residues. V was clipped by 2 bases and J by 0 bases, with 14 bases between them. Germline CDR1 is MNHEY and CDR2 is SMNVEV (reference sequence). The DNA for the CDR3 is TGTGCCAGCAGTTTAAGGGGACCACAGAGCTCCTATAATTCACCCCTCCACTTT. This encodes CASSLRGPQSSYNSPLHF.